This TCR beta chain is drawn from a study of CXCR3-negative and CXCR3-positive naive CD8 T cells. CD45RO-CCR7+CD27+CD95- was the phenotype of naive CD8+ T cells. All TRB cDNA libraries came from 5' RACE performed with UMI labels. TCRdb processed the 5' RACE reads again and assigns one entry to each CDR3 protein, with no DNA. This repertoire includes thousands of distinct CDR3 sequences. CDR1 is LGHDT, CDR2 YNNKEL, per germline (reference sequence). The CDR3 consists of 17 residues. Regarding the study as a whole: TRB CDR3 hydrophobicity was greater in CXCR3-positive naive cells than in CXCR3-negative naive cells.

This clonotype is deemed medium-sized by its frequency. The target antigen is unknown. Sample: naive CXCR3- CD8+ T cells from blood. The subset is: CD45RO-CCR7+CD27+CD95- naive CD8+ T cells lacking CXCR3 (TNR3-). The V gene is TRBV3-1, the J gene TRBJ1-2; the TRBD1 assignment by TCRdb is unverifiable without DNA. This sequence was found in a human donor in good health. Some clones in this sample may be carry-over from other donors' samples. The CDR3 reads CASSQLILRDTNYGYTF.